Listed below are T cell receptor beta chains from one sample, sequenced in a study of shared clonotypes between healthy human individuals. Assay used: immunoSEQ multiplex PCR; TCRdb lists only in-frame clones, some missing. The repertoire holds a few hundred thousand clones, with approximately 97% as singletons. Sequencing used naive CD4+ T cells sorted from blood. Receptor source: a woman aged 25-40 years in good health. The CDR3 runs from the conserved cysteine through the conserved F or W. The D gene is left open where the match is weak. The size of a clone is reported for some rows only, either as once, few or many, or as a class for expanded clones.

D gene,V gene,clone size,J gene,CDR3 DNA,CDR3 protein
.,TRBV2,once,TRBJ1-2,TGTGCCAGCCGCAGTCTCGACTATGGCTACACCTTC,CASRSLDYGYTF
TRBD1,TRBV28,.,TRBJ1-4,TGTGCCAGCAGTTCAGGGACAGGGGGGGAAAAACTGTTTTTT,CASSSGTGGEKLFF
TRBD1,TRBV6-5,.,TRBJ2-7,TGTGCCAGCAGTCGGCCGGGGCAGGGGGCCTACGAGCAGTACTTC,CASSRPGQGAYEQYF
TRBD2,TRBV5-4,.,TRBJ2-7,TGTGCCAGCAGCTTCCCTAGCGGGAAAGCCAACGAGCAGTACTTC,CASSFPSGKANEQYF
.,TRBV6-4,.,TRBJ1-1,TGTGCCAGCAGTGTTCAGTCGAACACTGAAGCTTTCTTT,CASSVQSNTEAFF
TRBD1,TRBV5-1,.,TRBJ2-3,TGCGCCAGCAGCCGCCTCCAGGGGGCCAGCACAGATACGCAGTATTTT,CASSRLQGASTDTQYF
.,TRBV27,.,TRBJ2-6,TGTGCCAGCAGTCCTAGAGAGGCCAGAGCCCTCGCAAGAAACTCTGGGGCCAACGTCCTGACTTTC,CASSPREARALARNSGANVLTF
.,TRBV2,.,TRBJ2-7,TGTGCCAGCAGACTACGACAGAAACACTACGAGCAGTACTTC,CASRLRQKHYEQYF
TRBD2,TRBV7-8,.,TRBJ2-1,TGTGCCAGCAGCTTAGGGTTAGCGGGAGTTCTGGAGCAGTTCTTC,CASSLGLAGVLEQFF
TRBD2,TRBV7-2,.,TRBJ2-2,TGTGCCAGCAGCCAGGGGACTAGCCGCACCGGGGAGCTGTTTTTT,CASSQGTSRTGELFF
TRBD1,TRBV5-1,.,TRBJ2-2,TGCGCCAGCAACGGACAGGGGGCGGTCACCGGGGAGCTGTTTTTT,CASNGQGAVTGELFF
TRBD1,TRBV27,.,TRBJ2-7,TGTGCCAGCAGTTTCGGGACAGGGAGCACAATCTGGCAGTACTTC,CASSFGTGSTIWQYF
TRBD1,TRBV28,.,TRBJ1-2,TGTGCCAGCAGTATAGGACAGGGCCCTAACTATGGCTACACCTTC,CASSIGQGPNYGYTF